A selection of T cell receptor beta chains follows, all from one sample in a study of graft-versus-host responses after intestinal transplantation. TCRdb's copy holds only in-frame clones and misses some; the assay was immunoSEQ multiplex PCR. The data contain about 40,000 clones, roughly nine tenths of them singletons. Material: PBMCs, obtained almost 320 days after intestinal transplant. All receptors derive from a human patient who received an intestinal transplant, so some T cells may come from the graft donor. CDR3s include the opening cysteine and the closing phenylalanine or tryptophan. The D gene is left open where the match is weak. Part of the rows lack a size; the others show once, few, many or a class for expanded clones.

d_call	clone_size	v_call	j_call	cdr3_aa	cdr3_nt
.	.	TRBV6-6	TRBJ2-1	CASSYRGTHEQFF	TGTGCCAGCAGTTACAGAGGGACGCATGAGCAGTTCTTC
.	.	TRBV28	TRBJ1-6	CASSSTRQLSPLHF	TGTGCCAGCAGTTCCACTCGACAGCTATCACCCCTCCACTTT
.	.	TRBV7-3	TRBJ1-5	CASSLTGNQPQHF	TGTGCCAGCAGCTTAACCGGGAATCAGCCCCAGCATTTT
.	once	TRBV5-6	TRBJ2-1	CASSPGTYNEQFF	TGTGCCAGCAGCCCAGGGACCTACAATGAGCAGTTCTTC
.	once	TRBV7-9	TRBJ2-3	CASSLLGKGDYNTDTQYF	TGTGCCAGCAGCTTACTCGGGAAGGGGGATTACAACACAGATACGCAGTATTTT
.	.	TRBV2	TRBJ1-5	CASSEEYSNQPQHF	TGTGCCAGCAGTGAAGAATATAGCAATCAGCCCCAGCATTTT
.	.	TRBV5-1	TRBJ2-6	CASSLGYGKVSGANVLTF	TGCGCCAGCAGCTTGGGTTACGGAAAGGTCTCTGGGGCCAACGTCCTGACTTTC
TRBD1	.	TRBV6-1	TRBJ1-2	CASSFDRGGGYTF	TGTGCCAGCAGTTTTGACAGGGGTGGTGGCTACACCTTC
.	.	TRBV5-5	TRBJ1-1	CASSLVGRATEAFF	TGTGCCAGCAGCTTAGTCGGCAGAGCGACTGAAGCTTTCTTT
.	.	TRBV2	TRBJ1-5	CASSDLGRNQPQHF	TGTGCCAGCAGTGATCTGGGGCGGAATCAGCCCCAGCATTTT
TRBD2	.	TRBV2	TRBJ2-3	CASSAPTSGSGTDTQYF	TGTGCCAGCAGTGCACCGACTAGCGGGAGTGGCACAGATACGCAGTATTTT
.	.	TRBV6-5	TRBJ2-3	CASSPAGTDTQYF	TGTGCCAGCAGCCCAGCCGGCACAGATACGCAGTATTTT
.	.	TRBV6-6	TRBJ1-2	CASSYGTNYGYTF	TGTGCCAGCAGTTACGGGACAAACTATGGCTACACCTTC
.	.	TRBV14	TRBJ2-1	CASSHTRSSYNEQFF	TGTGCCAGCAGCCATACTAGGAGCTCCTACAATGAGCAGTTCTTC
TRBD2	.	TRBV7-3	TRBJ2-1	CASSLTGLAGEEQFF	TGTGCCAGCAGCTTAACTGGTCTAGCGGGAGAAGAGCAGTTCTTC
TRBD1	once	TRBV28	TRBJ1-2	CASSLSGRDSFNYGYTF	TGTGCCAGCAGTTTAAGCGGACGGGACAGTTTTAACTATGGCTACACCTTC
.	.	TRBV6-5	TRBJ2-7	CASSYQSTGLYEQYF	TGTGCCAGCAGTTACCAATCTACAGGGTTGTACGAGCAGTACTTC
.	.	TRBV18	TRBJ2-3	CASSPGAASSTDTQYF	TGTGCCAGCTCACCAGGAGCGGCAAGTTCCACAGATACGCAGTATTTT
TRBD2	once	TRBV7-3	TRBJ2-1	CASSLFAGGANEQFF	TGTGCCAGCAGCTTATTCGCCGGGGGGGCAAATGAGCAGTTCTTC
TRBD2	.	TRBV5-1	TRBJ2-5	CASSAARLAGEETQYF	TGCGCCAGCAGCGCCGCCCGACTAGCGGGGGAAGAGACCCAGTACTTC
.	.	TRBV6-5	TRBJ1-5	CASSYNRDSNQPQHF	TGTGCCAGCAGTTATAACAGGGATAGCAATCAGCCCCAGCATTTT
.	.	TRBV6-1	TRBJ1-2	CASRAYGYTF	TGTGCCAGCAGAGCCTATGGCTACACCTTC
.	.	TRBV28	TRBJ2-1	CASSSNLRDNEQFF	TGTGCCAGCAGTTCAAACCTACGGGACAATGAGCAGTTCTTC
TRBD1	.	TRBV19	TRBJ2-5	CASSITGGETQYF	TGTGCCAGTAGTATAACAGGGGGAGAGACCCAGTACTTC
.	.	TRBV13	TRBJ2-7	CASSLEDHHEQYF	TGTGCCAGCAGCTTAGAAGACCACCACGAGCAGTACTTC
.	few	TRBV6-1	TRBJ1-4	CASSDGGDWEKLFF	TGTGCCAGCAGTGATGGAGGGGATTGGGAAAAACTGTTTTTT
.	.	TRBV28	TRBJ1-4	CASSSFSGVTNEKLFF	TGTGCCAGCAGTTCCTTTTCAGGGGTCACTAATGAAAAACTGTTTTTT
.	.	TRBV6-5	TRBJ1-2	CASSDPGGTYGYTF	TGTGCCAGCAGTGACCCGGGCGGAACCTATGGCTACACCTTC
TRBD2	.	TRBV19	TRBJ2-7	CASSPLPRTSRSYEQYF	TGTGCCAGTAGTCCCCTACCGAGGACTAGCCGCTCCTACGAGCAGTACTTC
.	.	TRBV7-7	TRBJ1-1	CASSLYRNTEAFF	TGTGCTAGCAGCTTATACAGGAACACTGAAGCTTTCTTT
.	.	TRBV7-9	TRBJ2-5	CASSLGGLQETQYF	TGTGCCAGCAGCTTAGGGGGCCTACAAGAGACCCAGTACTTC
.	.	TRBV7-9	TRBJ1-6	CASSFAGGNSPLHF	TGTGCCAGCAGCTTCGCGGGCGGAAATTCACCCCTCCACTTT
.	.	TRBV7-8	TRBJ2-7	CASSKWGEFASYEQYF	TGTGCCAGCAGCAAGTGGGGGGAGTTCGCCTCCTACGAGCAGTACTTC
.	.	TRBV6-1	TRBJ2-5	CASSEGRGLSSGTQYF	TGTGCCAGCAGTGAGGGCCGGGGGTTGTCATCGGGGACCCAGTACTTC
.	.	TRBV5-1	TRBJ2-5	CASSHSREHQETQYF	TGCGCCAGCAGCCATTCTCGAGAGCACCAAGAGACCCAGTACTTC
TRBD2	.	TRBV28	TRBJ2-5	CASSPRTSGSFGETQYF	TGTGCCAGCAGTCCCCGGACTAGCGGGTCTTTCGGAGAGACCCAGTACTTC